This T cell receptor beta chain was profiled in a study of blood T cells in healthy people across ages. Study observations and caveats: Naive CD4+ cell counts and diversity both ran higher in long-lived than in aged donors.

This CDR3 region has 18 residues. In germline, CDR1 is MNHEY, CDR2 SVGEGT. The trim removed 2 bases at V and 8 bases at J, leaving 14 bases unmatched. A note on this clonotype: Its antigen is currently unknown.

Together with a sample-barcoded 5' primer, a J-beta primer mix was included in a second PCR lasting roughly 6 to 12 cycles. TCRdb called the 5' RACE reads again in MiXCR, with one record for every CDR3 protein. The top ten clones hold roughly 12% of a sample with 800,000 to 1,000,000 distinct CDR3 sequences, 48% of them seen once. The J gene is TRBJ1-4, the V gene TRBV6-2 or TRBV6-3; 10 bases agree with TRBD1. The sequence derives from a man aged 25 to 45 in good health. The sample consisted of blood. This CDR3 is CASSYPSGTGVPLEKLFF. The CDR3 nucleotides are TGTGCCAGCAGTTACCCCTCCGGGACAGGGGTACCTTTGGAAAAACTGTTTTTT.